A selection of T cell receptor beta chains follows, all from one sample in a study of shared clonotypes between healthy human individuals. This table comes from immunoSEQ multiplex PCR, and its TCRdb copy is limited to in-frame clones, with some not included. The sample yields 300,000 to 350,000 clones, around 79% seen once. Material for sequencing was memory CD4+ T cells sorted from blood. The receptors here all came from a man younger than 40 in good health. The CDR3 runs from the conserved cysteine through the conserved F or W. D genes are given only for firm matches. A row's size may be missing; if present it is once, few, many or a size class.

d_gene | j_gene | abundance | v_gene | CDR3nt | CDR3aa
. | TRBJ2-3 | . | TRBV30 | TGTGCCTGGAGGAGCGGCGCAGATACGCAGTATTTT | CAWRSGADTQYF
TRBD1 | TRBJ1-3 | . | TRBV5-1 | TGCGCCAGCAGCTTGGGGTCAGGGACAGCTGGAAACACCATATATTTT | CASSLGSGTAGNTIYF
. | TRBJ2-2 | . | TRBV14 | TGTGCCAGCAGCCAGCAGAACACCGGGGAGCTGTTTTTT | CASSQQNTGELFF
. | TRBJ2-1 | . | TRBV12-1 | TGTGCCAGCAGCTCCCCTAACAGCGTTCGACACAATGAGCAGTTCTTC | CASSSPNSVRHNEQFF
. | TRBJ1-5 | . | TRBV6-6 | TGTGCCAGCAGTCTGGACGGGGGGAAGCCCCAGCATTTT | CASSLDGGKPQHF
. | TRBJ2-1 | . | TRBV7-9 | TGTGCCAGCAGCCTTGCCCCCGGTGAGCAGTTCTTC | CASSLAPGEQFF
. | TRBJ2-7 | . | TRBV4-1 | TGCGCCAGCAGCCAAGTAACTAGCTCTGCGTCCTACGAGCAGTACTTC | CASSQVTSSASYEQYF
TRBD2 | TRBJ2-1 | . | TRBV14 | TGTGCCAGCAGCGAAACTAGCGGGAGACACAATGAGCAGTTCTTC | CASSETSGRHNEQFF
. | TRBJ1-5 | . | TRBV11-2 | TGTGCCAGCAGCTTAGGACAGCATAGCAATCAGCCCCAGCATTTT | CASSLGQHSNQPQHF
. | TRBJ2-1 | . | TRBV18 | TGTGCCAGCTCACCATATTCAGGGACTTACAATGAGCAGTTCTTC | CASSPYSGTYNEQFF
. | TRBJ2-7 | . | TRBV7-9 | TGTGCCAGCAGCTTCCGCCGTGACTTCTCCTACGAGCAGTACTTC | CASSFRRDFSYEQYF
. | TRBJ1-5 | . | TRBV29-1 | TGCAGCGTCACGGGGGGGACCAATCAGCCCCAGCATTTT | CSVTGGTNQPQHF
TRBD1 | TRBJ2-5 | many | TRBV7-9 | TGTGCCAGCAGCTTGAAGGGGGACAGGGTCCAAGAGACCCAGTACTTC | CASSLKGDRVQETQYF
TRBD2 | TRBJ2-1 | . | TRBV11-2 | TGTGCCAGCAGCTTAGTTCTATCTAGCGGGAGACTCAATGAGCAGTTCTTC | CASSLVLSSGRLNEQFF
TRBD2 | TRBJ2-7 | . | TRBV27 | TGTGCCAGCAGTTTATCTGCGGGAGCCTACGAGCAGTACTTC | CASSLSAGAYEQYF
. | TRBJ2-3 | once | TRBV4-3 | TGCGCCAGCAGCCAAGCGACAGAAGTCAGCACAGATACGCAGTATTTT | CASSQATEVSTDTQYF
TRBD2 | TRBJ2-1 | . | TRBV6-1 | TGTGCCAGCTCGAGCGGGAGACAGCAGTTCTTC | CASSSGRQQFF
TRBD2 | TRBJ2-4 | . | TRBV9 | TGTGCCAGCAGCGTAGATCCAGCGGGAGGAACCAAAAACATTCAGTACTTC | CASSVDPAGGTKNIQYF
TRBD1 | TRBJ2-2 | . | TRBV7-2 | TGTGCCAGCAGCTTATACACAGGGGGCGCGATCGGGGAGCTGTTTTTT | CASSLYTGGAIGELFF
. | TRBJ2-7 | . | TRBV19 | TGTGCCAGTAGTCAATACGGGGCCGGGGAAGGCGAGCAGTACTTC | CASSQYGAGEGEQYF
. | TRBJ2-7 | . | TRBV28 | TGTGCCAGCAGTCCATATGGCGCCCCCAGGGATTCCTACGAGCAGTACTTC | CASSPYGAPRDSYEQYF
. | TRBJ2-1 | . | TRBV7-3 | TGTGCCAGCAGCAAATCGGGACTCACCTACAATGAGCAGTTCTTC | CASSKSGLTYNEQFF
. | TRBJ1-1 | . | TRBV7-8 | TGTGCCAGCAGCTTAGCGCCAGGCTTGAAACGCAGTCAGGACACTGAAGCTTTCTTT | CASSLAPGLKRSQDTEAFF
TRBD2 | TRBJ2-5 | . | TRBV11-2 | TGTGCCAGCAGCCCCCGAGGGCGACTAGCGGGAGTGTCAGAGACCCAGTACTTC | CASSPRGRLAGVSETQYF
. | TRBJ2-5 | once | TRBV14 | TGTGCCAGCAGCCACCTAGGGGAGACCCAGTACTTC | CASSHLGETQYF
TRBD2 | TRBJ2-1 | . | TRBV9 | TGTGCCAGCAGCGTAGGGCGGACTAGCGGGAGGGGCGAGCAGTTCTTC | CASSVGRTSGRGEQFF
TRBD2 | TRBJ2-5 | few | TRBV5-1 | TGCGCCAGCAGCAGGGGACTAGCGAGCCAAGAGACCCAGTACTTC | CASSRGLASQETQYF
TRBD2 | TRBJ2-3 | . | TRBV5-1 | TGCGCCAGCAGCTTGGTAATAGGGAGCGGGAGTGTCACAGATACGCAGTATTTT | CASSLVIGSGSVTDTQYF
. | TRBJ1-4 | . | TRBV2 | TGTGCCAGTGAGGGCAGGTTTCGGGAAAAACTGTTTTTT | CASEGRFREKLFF
. | TRBJ1-2 | . | TRBV7-9 | TGTGCCAGCAGCTCCGGCCTCAGCTACACCTTC | CASSSGLSYTF
. | TRBJ1-2 | . | TRBV11-2 | TGTGCCAGCAGCTTAGATCGAGCCGGGGCGGATGGCTACACCTTC | CASSLDRAGADGYTF
. | TRBJ2-1 | . | TRBV29-1 | TGCAGCGTTCTGGAACTAGTTAGTTACAATGAGCAGTTCTTC | CSVLELVSYNEQFF
. | TRBJ2-7 | . | TRBV6-5 | TGTGCCAGTAACAGGGGAGGATCCTACGAGCAGTACTTC | CASNRGGSYEQYF
. | TRBJ2-5 | . | TRBV20-1 | TGCAGTGCAAAGAGGGGAGAGACCCAGTACTTC | CSAKRGETQYF
. | TRBJ1-1 | . | TRBV28 | TGTGCCAGCAGTCCACAGGTTTCGGAAGCTTTCTTT | CASSPQVSEAFF
. | TRBJ2-4 | . | TRBV5-5 | TGTGCCAGCAGCTTGGGTTCCCTAATCTCGTCCGGCATTCAGTACTTC | CASSLGSLISSGIQYF
. | TRBJ2-3 | . | TRBV7-3 | TGTGCCAGCAGCCCCTCCGGGAGAATTGGAGATACGCAGTATTTT | CASSPSGRIGDTQYF
TRBD1 | TRBJ2-7 | . | TRBV2 | TGTGCCAGCAGGCCGGGACAGGGGTACGAGCAGTACTTC | CASRPGQGYEQYF
. | TRBJ2-6 | few | TRBV5-8 | TGTGCCAGCAGGGCCAGGGGAGGCTCTGGGGCCAACGTCCTGACTTTC | CASRARGGSGANVLTF
. | TRBJ2-3 | . | TRBV15 | TGTGCCACCAGCAGAGATCAACCCGCCACAGATACGCAGTATTTT | CATSRDQPATDTQYF
TRBD1 | TRBJ2-2 | . | TRBV10-3 | TGTGCCATCAGTGAATCAGACAGGGGGAATAAGGTAAACACCGGGGAGCTGTTTTTT | CAISESDRGNKVNTGELFF
. | TRBJ1-1 | . | TRBV7-2 | TGTGCCAGCAGCTTATTTGCCACGCGCGGCACTGAAGCTTTCTTT | CASSLFATRGTEAFF
. | TRBJ2-7 | . | TRBV2 | TGTGCCAGCACCGGCCACCCCGGGGGAGTCGAGCAGTACTTC | CASTGHPGGVEQYF